These T cell receptor beta chains were read from a single sample in a study of shared T cell receptors in the human thymus. Profiled with immunoSEQ multiplex PCR; TCRdb holds only in-frame clones, not every one. This table holds about 380,000 clones, 85% to 95% found once. Sequenced: thymocytes. The receptors derive from a human donor. The CDR3 runs from the conserved cysteine through the conserved F or W. A D gene is named only where the DNA matches it firmly. Clone size appears in some rows only: once, few, many, or a class for an expanded clone.

J gene: TRBJ2-1
V gene: TRBV28
D gene: .
CDR3 length: 16
clone size: once
CDR3 DNA: TGTGCCAGCAGTCCATCACCGGACCCGTCGGTGGGTGAGCAGTTCTTC
CDR3 protein: CASSPSPDPSVGEQFF

J gene: TRBJ1-5
V gene: TRBV4-2
D gene: .
CDR3 length: 16
clone size: .
CDR3 DNA: TGTGCCAGCAGCCAAGATAAGTCTCCCAGAGGGGAGCCCCAGCATTTT
CDR3 protein: CASSQDKSPRGEPQHF

J gene: TRBJ2-2
V gene: TRBV6-4
D gene: TRBD2
CDR3 length: 17
clone size: .
CDR3 DNA: TGTGCCAGCAGTCCCGGGACTAGCGGGAAAGGGACCGGGGAGCTGTTTTTT
CDR3 protein: CASSPGTSGKGTGELFF

J gene: TRBJ2-1
V gene: TRBV4-2
D gene: .
CDR3 length: 14
clone size: .
CDR3 DNA: TGTGCCAGCAGCCAAGGCCTAAAGACGAGTGAGCAGTTCTTC
CDR3 protein: CASSQGLKTSEQFF

J gene: TRBJ2-1
V gene: TRBV30
D gene: .
CDR3 length: 16
clone size: few
CDR3 DNA: TGTGCCTGGGCGCGGGGGCGGGACTACTTTTGGGGTGAGCAGTTCTTC
CDR3 protein: CAWARGRDYFWGEQFF

J gene: TRBJ1-1
V gene: TRBV4-3
D gene: TRBD1
CDR3 length: 16
clone size: .
CDR3 DNA: TGCGCCAGCAGCCAAGAGGATAACAGGGGGAACACTGAAGCTTTCTTT
CDR3 protein: CASSQEDNRGNTEAFF

J gene: TRBJ1-1
V gene: TRBV4-3
D gene: .
CDR3 length: 16
clone size: .
CDR3 DNA: TGCGCCAGCAGCCAGGAAAAACAGGGCCACGACACTGAAGCTTTCTTT
CDR3 protein: CASSQEKQGHDTEAFF

J gene: TRBJ2-7
V gene: TRBV6-1
D gene: TRBD1
CDR3 length: 15
clone size: .
CDR3 DNA: TGTGCCAGCAGTGCCTGCCCGGGACAGTCCTACGAGCAGTACTTC
CDR3 protein: CASSACPGQSYEQYF

J gene: TRBJ1-1
V gene: TRBV30
D gene: .
CDR3 length: 13
clone size: .
CDR3 DNA: TGTGCCTGGAAAATTTTTCAGGGGATTGAAGCTTTCTTT
CDR3 protein: CAWKIFQGIEAFF

J gene: TRBJ1-5
V gene: TRBV19
D gene: .
CDR3 length: 13
clone size: .
CDR3 DNA: TGTGCCAGTAGTATAGGGGGGGGATGGCCCCAGCATTTT
CDR3 protein: CASSIGGGWPQHF

J gene: TRBJ1-1
V gene: TRBV7-2
D gene: .
CDR3 length: 14
clone size: .
CDR3 DNA: TGTGCCAGCAGCCCTACAGGGCAAAACACTGAAGCTTTCTTT
CDR3 protein: CASSPTGQNTEAFF

J gene: TRBJ2-5
V gene: TRBV7-9
D gene: .
CDR3 length: 13
clone size: .
CDR3 DNA: TGTGCCAACGAAGCAGGGCAGGAAGAGACCCAGTACTTC
CDR3 protein: CANEAGQEETQYF

J gene: TRBJ1-2
V gene: TRBV14
D gene: .
CDR3 length: 16
clone size: .
CDR3 DNA: TGTGCCAGCAGCCAAGATTGGAGGTACAGGGTGAATGGCTACACCTTC
CDR3 protein: CASSQDWRYRVNGYTF

J gene: TRBJ2-1
V gene: TRBV15
D gene: .
CDR3 length: 15
clone size: .
CDR3 DNA: TGTGCCACCAGCAGAGATCCTGGCGGGAACAATGAGCAGTTCTTC
CDR3 protein: CATSRDPGGNNEQFF

J gene: TRBJ2-1
V gene: TRBV6-5
D gene: TRBD2
CDR3 length: 14
clone size: .
CDR3 DNA: TGTGCCAGCAGTTACAGCCTAGCGGACAATGAGCAGTTCTTC
CDR3 protein: CASSYSLADNEQFF

J gene: TRBJ2-3
V gene: TRBV7-6
D gene: TRBD2
CDR3 length: 17
clone size: .
CDR3 DNA: TGTGCCAGCAACCGATGGGGGCTAGCGGGAGTTGGAGATACGCAGTATTTT
CDR3 protein: CASNRWGLAGVGDTQYF